This T cell receptor (beta chain) was identified in a study of Ad26.COV2.S vaccination and SARS-CoV-2 variants. Produced via immunoSEQ multiplex PCR; TCRdb's table is partial and in-frame only. The sample lists around 420,000 clones, over 75% occurring once. Treatment noted: about 20 received Ad26.COV2.S at low or high dose, single or two shots; about 5 received placebo; per-sample allocation not given. Specimen acquisition occurred on day 63 following the initial vaccine or placebo injection. Recruitment in Boston yielded a donor of adult age, 18-55 years. As regards this clone: Antigen unknown.

Trimming took 4 bases from V and 3 from J; bases not matched to a gene: 13. Germline values: CDR1 SGHVS, CDR2 FQNEAQ. The CDR3 consists of 17 residues. Study results and caveats: TCR breadth and depth analyses may have underestimated total T cell responses.

This specimen consisted of peripheral blood, obtained in a trial of Ad26.COV2.S vaccine versus placebo. This chain links TRBV7-8 with TRBJ2-7; the match to TRBD1 covers 9 bases. This TCR derives from a person aged 18 to 59 who received the Ad26.COV2.S COVID-19 vaccine or a placebo. CDR3 amino acids: CASSSFLGPGQGYEQYF. The CDR3 DNA sequence: TGTGCCAGCAGCTCATTCCTGGGACCGGGACAGGGCTACGAGCAGTACTTC.